This T cell receptor (beta chain) was identified during a study of blood T cell repertoires in COVID-19 (dated by TCRdb to about 2020). About the investigation overall: Samples covering the acute and convalescent phases of COVID-19 were provided by collaborators in the United States, Italy and Spain. The material from the prospective study consisted of cDNA or gDNA derived from T cells, B-cell-depleted T cells, or PBMCs. Deeply sampled blood TCRbeta repertoires from subjects exposed to, actively infected with, or recovered from COVID-19 were included in the dataset. A freely available public database, intended as a resource for researchers studying the immune response to SARS-CoV-2, is where the repertoires were released. Samples were obtained from the ongoing ImmuneRACE study (first 160 participants) and from over 1,000 subjects provided by 6 global collaborators. Nearly every sample came with metadata listing a de-identified subject ID, COVID-19 status, age in years and sex. HLA class I and class II types, where available, came from metadata supplied by the sample provider rather than from assay-based typing.

Findings and caveats that apply to the study as a whole: The quantity of clinical and demographic metadata differed by source and by participant and was supplied without curation.

Whole blood was collected in K2EDTA tubes by collaborating institutions according to the institutions' own protocols. For TCRbeta analysis, collaborators shipped samples in one of three forms: frozen whole blood, isolated PBMCs, or DNA extracted from either of those sample types. Via the germline V gene (reference sequence), CDR1 is SEHNR and CDR2 FQNEAQ. The CDR3 spans 16 residues, from the cysteine through the phenylalanine. Only CDR3 DNA remains: 48 bases, in frame from the first base. The V end gives up 5 bases and the J end 0 bases, leaving 6 bases in the junction not matched to a gene. Details on this clone: This clone's antigen is unknown. It has no much larger one-base neighbor in the sample; base qualities were not kept.

TCRbeta CDR3 regions were amplified from genomic DNA using the immunoSEQ Assay, a bias-controlled multiplex PCR. The published analysis was carried out like this. Nucleated cell counts per sample were estimated from amplification of reference gene primers within the assay. Sequence reads were collapsed and filtered to measure the absolute abundance of every unique TCRbeta CDR3 rearrangement. Productive Simpson clonality was computed per sample as the square root of Simpson's diversity index over productive rearrangements. The table comes from immuneACCESS by way of TCRdb, which keeps in-frame sequences with V and J called. Part of the clones is missing from these tables; in studies checked, under half for an unresolved V gene and the rest for unknown reasons. V and J calls and clone size are given by that table; D and trimming were obtained from the DNA. The sample records some 120,000 clones, under 95% of which are singletons. The ten largest clones take up about 3.5% of the sample.

Input material: peripheral blood. The TCR sequence derives from a man aged 50-60 years with active COVID-19. The sequence joins TRBV7-9 to TRBJ2-1, with 8 central nucleotides matching TRBD2. The nucleotides read TGTGCCAGCAGCCCCACGGGAGGGAGCTCCTACAATGAGCAGTTCTTC. It encodes CASSPTGGSSYNEQFF.